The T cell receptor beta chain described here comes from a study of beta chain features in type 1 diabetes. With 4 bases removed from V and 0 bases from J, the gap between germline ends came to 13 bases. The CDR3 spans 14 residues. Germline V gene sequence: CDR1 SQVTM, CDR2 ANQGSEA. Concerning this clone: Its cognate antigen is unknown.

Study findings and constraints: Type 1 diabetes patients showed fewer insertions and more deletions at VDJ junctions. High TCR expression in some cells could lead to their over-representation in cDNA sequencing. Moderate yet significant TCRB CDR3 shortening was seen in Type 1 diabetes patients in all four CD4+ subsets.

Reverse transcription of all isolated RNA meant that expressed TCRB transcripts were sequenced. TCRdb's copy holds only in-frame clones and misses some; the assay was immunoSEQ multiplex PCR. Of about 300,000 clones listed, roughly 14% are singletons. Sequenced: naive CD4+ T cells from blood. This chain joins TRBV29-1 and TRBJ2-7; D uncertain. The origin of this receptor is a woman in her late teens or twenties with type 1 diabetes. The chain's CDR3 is CSVVVTPSSYEQYF. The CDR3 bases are TGCAGCGTTGTGGTTACGCCCAGCTCCTACGAGCAGTACTTC.